This T cell receptor (beta chain) emerged from a study of identical twins. Study results and limitations: Twin sharing of out-of-frame TCR alpha was underestimated by models in monozygotic pairs. Excess sharing between twins was weaker in beta out-of-frame sequences.

Every one of the donors was a healthy Caucasian. TCRdb fed the 5' RACE reads into MiXCR, producing one record per CDR3 protein. The sample includes around 480,000 distinct CDR3 sequences, approximately 15% of them seen just once. The V and J ends lost 8 bases and 1 base respectively, with 13 bases between them. CDR1 is MNHNS, CDR2 SASEGT, per germline. This CDR3 spans 14 amino acids. Only a few counts were recorded for this clonotype. Its antigen is unidentified. These data are also associated with another study on yellow fever vaccine responses in identical twins. This second study says: Convergence reportedly seemed to mark part of the twins' vaccine T cell response, with personalization marking the rest.

The genes are TRBV6-1 and TRBJ2-3; the D gene is possibly TRBD2 (6 bases). The sequencing input was CD4+ T cells sorted from blood. The receptor's source is a woman aged 18-29 years in good health. DNA of the CDR3: TGTGCCAGCCAGCCGACGGGAGGCACAGATACGCAGTATTTT. Its protein is CASQPTGGTDTQYF.